Listed below are T cell receptor beta chains from one sample, sequenced in a study of Ad26.COV2.S vaccination and SARS-CoV-2 variants. Sequencing used immunoSEQ multiplex PCR; TCRdb keeps in-frame clones, though not all of them. The sample yields roughly 500,000 clones, 75% to 90% seen once. Here the sequenced sample was peripheral blood, taken in a trial of Ad26.COV2.S vaccine versus placebo. These receptor sequences come from a person between 18 and 65 years old who received the Ad26.COV2.S COVID-19 vaccine or a placebo. Each CDR3 is given with its conserved first and last residue. A D gene is named only where the DNA matches it firmly. Only part of the rows carry a size: once, few, many, or a class if the clone is expanded.

V gene	J gene	D gene	clone size	CDR3 protein	CDR3 DNA
TRBV28	TRBJ1-1	NA	NA	CASGIPVGGRRLRFF	TGTGCCAGCGGAATTCCGGTTGGGGGTAGGCGTTTAAGATTCTTT
TRBV11-3	TRBJ2-7	TRBD2	NA	CASSPPAGGPFFTYEQYF	TGTGCCAGCAGCCCCCCGGCGGGGGGGCCCTTCTTTACATACGAGCAGTACTTC
TRBV6-5	TRBJ1-2	TRBD1	NA	CASKPDRARGYTF	TGTGCCAGCAAACCGGACAGGGCGCGTGGCTACACCTTC
TRBV5-1	TRBJ1-3	NA	NA	CASSFGAGNTIYF	TGCGCCAGCAGCTTCGGCGCGGGAAACACCATATATTTT
TRBV11-2	TRBJ2-2	NA	NA	CASSSTPRGHGELFF	TGTGCCAGCAGCTCAACTCCCCGGGGGCACGGGGAGCTGTTTTTT
TRBV19	TRBJ1-2	NA	NA	CASRPTEDYGYTF	TGTGCCAGTAGACCCACAGAGGATTATGGCTACACCTTC
TRBV5-1	TRBJ2-6	NA	NA	CASSLGIGTIGANVLTF	TGCGCCAGCAGCTTGGGAATAGGGACAATAGGGGCCAACGTCCTGACTTTC
TRBV24-1	TRBJ2-1	TRBD1	NA	CATSEPQGKGYNEQFF	TGTGCCACCAGTGAACCACAGGGGAAGGGATACAATGAGCAGTTCTTC
TRBV5-1	TRBJ1-6	NA	NA	CATQKPLQGSYNSPLHF	TGCGCCACCCAGAAGCCCTTACAGGGCTCCTATAATTCACCCCTCCACTTT
TRBV11-2	TRBJ2-5	TRBD2	NA	CASSPTSGTQETQYF	TGTGCCAGCAGCCCGACTAGCGGGACGCAAGAGACCCAGTACTTC
TRBV28	TRBJ2-3	TRBD2	once	CASSGIQAGEGDTQYF	TGTGCCAGCAGTGGAATCCAAGCGGGAGAGGGAGATACGCAGTATTTT
TRBV4-1	TRBJ2-7	TRBD2	NA	CASSQGAGGAYEQYF	TGCGCCAGCAGCCAAGGAGCGGGGGGGGCCTACGAGCAGTACTTC
TRBV4-2	TRBJ2-1	TRBD2	NA	CASRPFLAGAEYGEQFF	TGTGCCAGCAGGCCATTCTTAGCGGGAGCTGAATACGGTGAGCAGTTCTTC
TRBV7-2	TRBJ2-5	TRBD1	NA	CASRSTGGLASGTQYF	TGTGCCAGCAGGTCAACAGGGGGCCTCGCTAGTGGGACCCAGTACTTC
TRBV9	TRBJ2-5	TRBD2	NA	CASSVEGGGYQETQYF	TGTGCCAGCAGCGTAGAAGGCGGGGGGTACCAAGAGACCCAGTACTTC
TRBV27	TRBJ1-6	NA	NA	CASHAGAGSSYNSPLHF	TGTGCCAGCCATGCCGGGGCAGGGAGCTCCTATAATTCACCCCTCCACTTT
TRBV2	TRBJ2-5	NA	NA	CASSLSSETQYF	TGTGCCAGCAGCCTTTCGAGCGAGACCCAGTACTTC
TRBV6-2/TRBV6-3	TRBJ1-4	TRBD1	few	CASSYNPTGDHEKLFF	TGTGCCAGCAGTTACAACCCGACAGGGGACCATGAAAAACTGTTTTTT
TRBV27	TRBJ2-7	NA	NA	CASSRGPLQGQYF	TGTGCCAGTTCCCGGGGCCCCCTCCAGGGGCAGTACTTC
TRBV5-6	TRBJ2-2	TRBD2	NA	CANQRGNTGELFF	TGTGCCAACCAGCGGGGGAACACCGGGGAGCTGTTTTTT
TRBV5-1	TRBJ1-6	NA	NA	CASSLGRSNSPLHF	TGCGCCAGCAGCTTGGGTAGGTCCAATTCACCCCTCCACTTT
TRBV7-9	TRBJ1-2	NA	once	CASSLQGPPGYTF	TGTGCCAGCAGCTTACAGGGGCCACCCGGCTACACCTTC
TRBV5-8	TRBJ2-5	TRBD1	NA	CASSSRTGGRGETQYF	TGTGCCAGCAGCTCCCGGACAGGAGGCCGTGGGGAGACCCAGTACTTC
TRBV5-1	TRBJ1-2	TRBD1	NA	CASSRPPGQGITYGYTF	TGCGCCAGCAGCCGCCCCCCGGGACAGGGGATAACCTATGGCTACACCTTC
TRBV18	TRBJ1-6	NA	NA	CASSRVGQSYNSPLHF	TGTGCCAGCTCACGGGTGGGGCAGAGTTATAATTCACCCCTCCACTTT
TRBV5-8	TRBJ2-3	NA	NA	CASSLVVTDTQYF	TGTGCCAGCAGCTTGGTCGTCACAGATACGCAGTATTTT
TRBV28	TRBJ1-1	TRBD1	NA	CASRSAGGGTEAFF	TGTGCCAGCAGATCCGCAGGGGGAGGAACTGAAGCTTTCTTT
TRBV5-1	TRBJ2-7	TRBD1	NA	CASSEGAGSYEQYF	TGCGCCAGCAGCGAGGGGGCAGGCTCCTACGAGCAGTACTTC
TRBV28	TRBJ1-2	NA	NA	CASSLTTYGYTF	TGTGCCAGCAGTTTAACCACCTATGGCTACACCTTC
TRBV5-1	TRBJ2-3	TRBD2	NA	CASSLGGLTDTQYF	TGCGCCAGCAGCTTGGGGGGACTAACAGATACGCAGTATTTT
TRBV10-3	TRBJ2-7	TRBD2	NA	CAISTSGGYEQYF	TGTGCCATCAGCACTAGCGGGGGCTACGAGCAGTACTTC
TRBV16	TRBJ2-2	TRBD2	NA	CASSRSRGLAQSGELFF	TGTGCCAGCAGCCGGTCGCGGGGACTAGCTCAGTCCGGGGAGCTGTTTTTT
TRBV2	TRBJ2-5	NA	NA	CASSAVETQYF	TGTGCCAGCAGTGCCGTAGAGACCCAGTACTTC
TRBV2	TRBJ1-6	NA	NA	CASGGMEGSPLHF	TGTGCCAGCGGGGGGATGGAGGGATCACCCCTCCACTTT
TRBV6-5	TRBJ2-2	NA	NA	CASSYSTRANTGELFF	TGTGCCAGCAGTTACTCGACCAGGGCAAACACCGGGGAGCTGTTTTTT
TRBV29-1	TRBJ1-2	NA	NA	CSVSDSRLNYGYTF	TGCAGCGTTTCCGACAGTCGATTAAACTATGGCTACACCTTC
TRBV10-3	TRBJ2-2	TRBD1	NA	CAISGRDRGPGGELFF	TGTGCCATCAGTGGTCGGGACAGGGGGCCCGGCGGGGAGCTGTTTTTT
TRBV6-2/TRBV6-3	TRBJ1-5	NA	NA	CASSYASGENQPQHF	TGTGCCAGCAGTTATGCCTCAGGGGAGAATCAGCCCCAGCATTTT
TRBV7-2	TRBJ1-3	TRBD1	NA	CASSLGGTAGNTIYF	TGTGCCAGCAGCTTAGGGGGGACAGCTGGAAACACCATATATTTT
TRBV5-4	TRBJ2-7	NA	NA	CASSFRRGYEQYF	TGTGCCAGCAGCTTTCGGCGGGGCTACGAGCAGTACTTC